This paragraph covers one T cell receptor (beta chain) sequence. Profiling relied on immunoSEQ multiplex PCR, and the TCRdb table lists in-frame clones only, not all of them. The sample shows a few hundred thousand clones, around 91% of them seen only once. This entry comes from a study of cytomegalovirus exposure and HLA in healthy donors. This CDR3 contains 15 residues. The V and J ends lost 3 bases and 4 bases, in that order; junction bases with no gene match: 6. CDR1 is LGHNA, CDR2 YSLEER, per germline. V and J are TRBV4-3 and TRBJ2-7; 10 bases agree with TRBD2. Sequencing was done on a sample of PBMCs. This TCR was sampled from a woman between 25 and 40 years old in good health and CMV-seronegative. CDR3 residues: CASSQVAGGWYEQYF. CDR3 sequence (DNA): TGCGCCAGCAGCCAGGTAGCGGGAGGTTGGTACGAGCAGTACTTC.